The 9 T cell receptor beta chains in this list originate from one sample, sequenced in a study of blood T cell repertoires in COVID-19. Method: immunoSEQ multiplex PCR; TCRdb's copy keeps in-frame clones and lacks some. Among 490,000 or so clones listed, about nine tenths were seen once. The source material was PBMCs or T cells enriched from blood (not recorded which). Receptors originate from a woman in her sixties who had recovered from COVID-19.

Points on this clone: Distinct nucleotide sequences in the sample also encode this CDR3. The rearrangement joins TRBV3-1 (or the pseudogene TRBV3-2) to TRBJ2-3, with 10 bases identical to TRBD2. Unmatched junction bases numbered 2, after V lost 4 bases and J lost 1 base. This CDR3 is 15 amino acids long. The V gene's germline CDR1 is LGHDT and CDR2 YNNKEL (reference sequence). This CDR3 reads CASSPTSGGTDTQYF. CDR3 DNA sequence: TGTGCCAGCAGCCCCACTAGCGGGGGCACAGATACGCAGTATTTT.

The rearrangement links TRBV9 to TRBJ1-6; a weak D match, TRBD1 (6 bases). The length of the CDR3 is 14 residues. The germline V gene encodes CDR1 SGDLS and CDR2 YYNGEE. Between the trimmed V and J ends, which lost 2 bases and 5 bases, there was a span of 8 bases. CDR3 residues: CASSVPGDNSPLHF. Written as DNA, the CDR3 is TGTGCCAGCAGCGTCCCAGGGGATAATTCACCCCTCCACTTT.

J is TRBJ1-2 and V is TRBV25-1; 8 bases line up with TRBD1. Germline CDR1 reads MGHDK; CDR2 reads SYGVNS. Germline trimming cut 6 bases from V and 4 bases from J; bases unmatched to any gene: 7. The CDR3 runs to 14 residues. CDR3 in amino acids: CASRGQAPGYGYTF. The CDR3 coding sequence is TGTGCCAGCAGGGGACAGGCCCCGGGCTATGGCTACACCTTC.

Turning to this clone: At the DNA level, this CDR3 is encoded by other sequences in the same sample as well. This chain joins TRBV5-1 and TRBJ1-5; D remains unclear. Germline V gives CDR1 SGHRS, CDR2 YFSETQ. This CDR3 is 14 amino acids long. V was cut by 0 bases and J by 2 bases, with 6 bases left in between. CDR3 sequence reads: CASSLEGGNQPQHF. The CDR3 nucleotides are TGCGCCAGCAGCTTGGAGGGAGGCAATCAGCCCCAGCATTTT.

For this clone: Possible read error: a much larger clone is one base away. Other DNA sequences within the sample encode an identical CDR3. The chain uses TRBV3-1 (or the pseudogene TRBV3-2) and TRBJ2-4; 9 nucleotides agree with TRBD1. The germline V gene has CDR1 LGHDT and CDR2 YNNKEL (reference sequence). V dropped 5 bases and J dropped 4; count of bases not matched to a gene: 3. The CDR3 runs 14 residues. The CDR3 sequence: CASSLGTGKNIQYF. CDR3 in DNA: TGTGCCAGCAGCTTAGGGACAGGGAAAAACATTCAGTACTTC.

This clone is judged medium-sized. The V call is TRBV5-4, the J call TRBJ2-3, with 12 bases fitting TRBD2. The CDR3 has 16 amino acids. CDR1 is SGHNT and CDR2 is YYREEE in the germline V gene (reference sequence). The junction had 10 bases not matched to a gene; V was cut back by 7 bases and J by 4 bases. The CDR3 is CASSLGASGGADTQYF. CDR3 in DNA: TGTGCCAGCTCCCTGGGGGCTAGCGGGGGGGCAGATACGCAGTATTTT.

This chain links TRBV7-8 with TRBJ2-1, with 7 nucleotides matching TRBD1. The germline gives CDR1 SGHVS, CDR2 FQNEAQ. V lost 5 bases, J lost 3 bases, and 7 bases stayed unmatched. The CDR3 has 15 residues. CDR3: CASSRDRVLYNEQFF. The CDR3 nucleotides read TGTGCCAGCAGCAGAGACAGGGTACTCTACAATGAGCAGTTCTTC. Variable domain in full (rest from reference TRBV7-8 and TRBJ2-1): GAGVSQSPRYKVAKRGQDVALRCDPISGHVSLFWYQQALGQGPEFLTYFQNEAQLDKSGLPSDRFFAERPEGSVSTLKIQRTQQEDSAVYLCASSRDRVLYNEQFFGPGTRLTVL.

The rearrangement links TRBV5-6 to TRBJ2-5, with TRBD1 matching over 11 bases. Trimming removed 3 bases from V and 5 bases from J; junction bases left unmatched: 12. Germline V gene data show CDR1 as SGHDT and CDR2 as YYEEEE. The CDR3 contains 17 residues. In nucleotides, the CDR3 is TGTGCCAGCAGCTCCCCTGCCGGGACAGGGGGAGGGGAGACCCAGTACTTC. This sequence encodes CASSSPAGTGGGETQYF.

The chain uses TRBV15 and TRBJ1-2, with 7 nucleotides matching TRBD1. Germline V lookup: CDR1 LNHNV, CDR2 YYDKDF (reference sequence). The CDR3 sequence is 14 residues long. With 3 bases clipped from V and 0 bases from J, the junction kept 1 base outside the gene matches. The DNA of the CDR3 is TGTGCCACCAGCAGCGACAGGGCTAACTATGGCTACACCTTC. It yields the protein CATSSDRANYGYTF.